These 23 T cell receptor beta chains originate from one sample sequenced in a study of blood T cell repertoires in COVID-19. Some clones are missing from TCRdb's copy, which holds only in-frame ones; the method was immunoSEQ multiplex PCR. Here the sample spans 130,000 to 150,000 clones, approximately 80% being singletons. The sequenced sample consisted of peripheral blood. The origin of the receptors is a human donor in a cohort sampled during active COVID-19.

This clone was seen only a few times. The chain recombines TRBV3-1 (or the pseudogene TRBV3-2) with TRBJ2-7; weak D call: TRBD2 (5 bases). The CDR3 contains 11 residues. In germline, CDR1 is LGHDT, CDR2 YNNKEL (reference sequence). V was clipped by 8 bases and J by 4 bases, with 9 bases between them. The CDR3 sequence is CASGGSYEQYF. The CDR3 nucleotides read TGTGCCAGCGGAGGTTCGTACGAGCAGTACTTC.

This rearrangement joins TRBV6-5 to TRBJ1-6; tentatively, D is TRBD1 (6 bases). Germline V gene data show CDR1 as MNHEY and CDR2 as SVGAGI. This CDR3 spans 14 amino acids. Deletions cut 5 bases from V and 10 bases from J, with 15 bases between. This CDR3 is CASSPRGNGSPLHF. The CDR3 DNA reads TGTGCCAGCAGTCCAAGGGGGAATGGCTCACCCCTCCACTTT.

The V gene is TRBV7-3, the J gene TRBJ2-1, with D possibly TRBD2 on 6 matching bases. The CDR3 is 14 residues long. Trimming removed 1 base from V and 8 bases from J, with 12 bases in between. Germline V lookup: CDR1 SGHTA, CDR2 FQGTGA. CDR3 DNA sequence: TGTGCCAGCAGCTTAAGCGGGATCTTGGATGAGCAGTTCTTC. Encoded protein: CASSLSGILDEQFF.

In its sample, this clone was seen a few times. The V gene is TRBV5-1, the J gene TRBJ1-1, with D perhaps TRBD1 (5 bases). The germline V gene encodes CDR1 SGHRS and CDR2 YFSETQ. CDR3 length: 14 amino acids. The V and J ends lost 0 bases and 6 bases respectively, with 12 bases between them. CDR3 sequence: CASSLDGGSAEAFF. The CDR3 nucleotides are TGCGCCAGCAGCTTGGACGGGGGAAGTGCTGAAGCTTTCTTT.

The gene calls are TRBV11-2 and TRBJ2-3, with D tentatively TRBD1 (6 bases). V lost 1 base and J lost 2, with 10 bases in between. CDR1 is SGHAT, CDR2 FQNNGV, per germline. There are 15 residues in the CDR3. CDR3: CASSLARGLTDTQYF. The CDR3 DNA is TGTGCCAGCAGCTTAGCCAGGGGCCTCACAGATACGCAGTATTTT.

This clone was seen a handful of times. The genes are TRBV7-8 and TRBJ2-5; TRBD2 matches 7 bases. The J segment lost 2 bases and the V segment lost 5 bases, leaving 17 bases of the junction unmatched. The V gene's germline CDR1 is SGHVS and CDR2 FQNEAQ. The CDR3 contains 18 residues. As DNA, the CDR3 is TGTGCCAGCAGCCCCTACCGGGACTACAAAAATTTTCAAGAGACCCAGTACTTC. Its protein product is CASSPYRDYKNFQETQYF.

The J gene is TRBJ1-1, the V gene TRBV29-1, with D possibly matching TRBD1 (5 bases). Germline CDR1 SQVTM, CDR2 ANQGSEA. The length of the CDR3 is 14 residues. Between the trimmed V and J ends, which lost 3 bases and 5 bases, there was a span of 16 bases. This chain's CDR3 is CSVDVGGVRTEAFF. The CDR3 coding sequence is TGCAGCGTTGACGTAGGAGGGGTGCGGACTGAAGCTTTCTTT.

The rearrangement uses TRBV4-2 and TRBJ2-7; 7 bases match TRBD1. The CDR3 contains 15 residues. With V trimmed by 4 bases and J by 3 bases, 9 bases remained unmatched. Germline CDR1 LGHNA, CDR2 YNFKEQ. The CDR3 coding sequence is TGTGCCAGCAGCCTTTCCCGGGACAGCCACTACGAGCAGTACTTC. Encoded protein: CASSLSRDSHYEQYF.

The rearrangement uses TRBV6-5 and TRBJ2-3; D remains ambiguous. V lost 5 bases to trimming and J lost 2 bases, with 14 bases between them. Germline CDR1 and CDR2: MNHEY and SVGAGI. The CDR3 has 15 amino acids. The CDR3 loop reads CASSRSSRVTDTQYF. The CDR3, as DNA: TGTGCCAGCAGTCGTTCCAGTCGGGTCACAGATACGCAGTATTTT.

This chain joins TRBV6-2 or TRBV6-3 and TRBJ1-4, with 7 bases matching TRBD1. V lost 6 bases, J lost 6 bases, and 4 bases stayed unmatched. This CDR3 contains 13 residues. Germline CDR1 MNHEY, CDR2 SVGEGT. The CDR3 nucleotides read TGTGCCAGCAGCGGGACAGCAGATGAAAAACTGTTTTTT. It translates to CASSGTADEKLFF.

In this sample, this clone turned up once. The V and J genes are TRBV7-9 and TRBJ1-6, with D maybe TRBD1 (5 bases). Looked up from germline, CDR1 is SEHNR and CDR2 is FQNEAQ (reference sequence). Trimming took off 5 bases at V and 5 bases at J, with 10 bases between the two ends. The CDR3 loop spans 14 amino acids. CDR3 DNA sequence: TGTGCCAGCAGCGAGGGACTAGATAATTCACCCCTCCACTTT. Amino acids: CASSEGLDNSPLHF.

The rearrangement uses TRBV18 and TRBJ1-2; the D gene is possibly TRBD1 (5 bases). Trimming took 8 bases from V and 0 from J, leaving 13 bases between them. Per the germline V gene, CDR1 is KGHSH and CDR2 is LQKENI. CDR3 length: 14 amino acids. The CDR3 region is CASTPDTSNYGYTF. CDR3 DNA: TGTGCCAGCACCCCGGACACCTCTAACTATGGCTACACCTTC.

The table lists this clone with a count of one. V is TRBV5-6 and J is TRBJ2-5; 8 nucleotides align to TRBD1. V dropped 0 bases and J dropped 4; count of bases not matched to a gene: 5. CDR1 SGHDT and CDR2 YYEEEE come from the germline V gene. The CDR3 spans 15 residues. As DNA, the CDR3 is TGTGCCAGCAGCTTGGCGGGCAGGGGGCGAGAGACCCAGTACTTC. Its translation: CASSLAGRGRETQYF.

CDR3 sequence: CASSFRQGVRTEAFF. The CDR3 bases are TGTGCCAGCAGTTTTAGACAGGGGGTTCGCACTGAAGCTTTCTTT. The J gene is TRBJ1-1, the V gene TRBV6-2 or TRBV6-3; 9 bases match TRBD1. V gave up 4 bases and J gave up 4 bases; unmatched junction bases: 7. This CDR3 spans 15 amino acids. The germline V gene encodes CDR1 MNHEY and CDR2 SVGEGT.

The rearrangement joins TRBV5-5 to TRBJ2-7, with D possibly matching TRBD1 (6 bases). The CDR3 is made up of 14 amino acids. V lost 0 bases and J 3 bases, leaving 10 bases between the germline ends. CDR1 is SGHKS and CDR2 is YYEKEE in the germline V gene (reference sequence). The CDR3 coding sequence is TGTGCCAGCAGCTTGGTAGGCAGGGGCTACGAGCAGTACTTC. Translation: CASSLVGRGYEQYF. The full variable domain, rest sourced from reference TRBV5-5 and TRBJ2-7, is DAGVTQSPTHLIKTRGQQVTLRCSPISGHKSVSWYQQVLGQGPQFIFQYYEKEERGRGNFPDRFSARQFPNYSSELNVNALLLGDSALYLCASSLVGRGYEQYFGPGTRLTVT.

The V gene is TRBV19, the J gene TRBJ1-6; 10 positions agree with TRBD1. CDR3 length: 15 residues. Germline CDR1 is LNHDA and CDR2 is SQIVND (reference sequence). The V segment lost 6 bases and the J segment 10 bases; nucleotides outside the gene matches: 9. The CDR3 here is CASSLQDRGNSPLHF. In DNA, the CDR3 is TGTGCCAGTAGCCTACAGGACAGGGGGAACTCACCCCTCCACTTT.

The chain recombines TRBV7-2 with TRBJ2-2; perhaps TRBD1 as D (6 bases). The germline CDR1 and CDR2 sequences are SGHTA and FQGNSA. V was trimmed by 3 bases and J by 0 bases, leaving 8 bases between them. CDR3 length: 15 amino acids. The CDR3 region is CASSFGQTNTGELFF. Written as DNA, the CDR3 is TGTGCCAGCAGCTTCGGACAGACGAACACCGGGGAGCTGTTTTTT.

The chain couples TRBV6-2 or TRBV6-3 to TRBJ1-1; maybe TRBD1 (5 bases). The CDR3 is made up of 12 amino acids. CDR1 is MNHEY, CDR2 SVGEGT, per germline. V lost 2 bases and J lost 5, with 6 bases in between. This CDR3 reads CASSYGGTEAFF. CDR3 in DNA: TGTGCCAGCAGTTACGGGGGGACTGAAGCTTTCTTT.

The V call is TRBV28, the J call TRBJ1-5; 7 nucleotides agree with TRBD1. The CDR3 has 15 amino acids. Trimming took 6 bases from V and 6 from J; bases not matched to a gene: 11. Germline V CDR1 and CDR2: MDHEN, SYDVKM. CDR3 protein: CASRPRDRWGQPQHF. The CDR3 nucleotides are TGTGCCAGCAGACCCCGGGACAGATGGGGTCAGCCCCAGCATTTT.

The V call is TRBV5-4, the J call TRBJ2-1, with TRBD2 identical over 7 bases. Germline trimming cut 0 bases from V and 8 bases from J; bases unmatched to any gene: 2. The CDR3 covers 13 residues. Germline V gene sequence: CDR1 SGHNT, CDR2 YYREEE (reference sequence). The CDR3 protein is CASSLGGGDEQFF. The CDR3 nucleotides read TGTGCCAGCAGCTTGGGCGGGGGTGATGAGCAGTTCTTC.

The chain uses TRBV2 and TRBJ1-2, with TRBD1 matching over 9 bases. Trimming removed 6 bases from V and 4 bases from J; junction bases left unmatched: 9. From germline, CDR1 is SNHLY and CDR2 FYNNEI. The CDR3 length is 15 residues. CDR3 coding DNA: TGTGCCAGCAGATTTCCGGGACAGGGATTCTATGGCTACACCTTC. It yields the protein CASRFPGQGFYGYTF.

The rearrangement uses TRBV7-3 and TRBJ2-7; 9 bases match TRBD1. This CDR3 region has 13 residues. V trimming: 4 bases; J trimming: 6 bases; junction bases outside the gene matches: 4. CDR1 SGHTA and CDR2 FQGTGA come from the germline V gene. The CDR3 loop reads CASSSGQGVEQYF. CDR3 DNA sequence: TGTGCCAGCAGCTCGGGACAGGGAGTCGAGCAGTACTTC.

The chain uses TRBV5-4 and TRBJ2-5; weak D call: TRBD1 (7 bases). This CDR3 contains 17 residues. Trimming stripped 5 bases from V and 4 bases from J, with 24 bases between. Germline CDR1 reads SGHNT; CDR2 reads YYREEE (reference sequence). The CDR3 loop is CASSSGGGGRRAETQYF. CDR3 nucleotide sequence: TGTGCCAGCAGTTCCGGAGGGGGCGGACGAAGGGCAGAGACCCAGTACTTC. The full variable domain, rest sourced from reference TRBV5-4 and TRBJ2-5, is ETGVTQSPTHLIKTRGQQVTLRCSSQSGHNTVSWYQQALGQGPQFIFQYYREEENGRGNFPPRFSGLQFPNYSSELNVNALELDDSALYLCASSSGGGGRRAETQYFGPGTRLLVL.